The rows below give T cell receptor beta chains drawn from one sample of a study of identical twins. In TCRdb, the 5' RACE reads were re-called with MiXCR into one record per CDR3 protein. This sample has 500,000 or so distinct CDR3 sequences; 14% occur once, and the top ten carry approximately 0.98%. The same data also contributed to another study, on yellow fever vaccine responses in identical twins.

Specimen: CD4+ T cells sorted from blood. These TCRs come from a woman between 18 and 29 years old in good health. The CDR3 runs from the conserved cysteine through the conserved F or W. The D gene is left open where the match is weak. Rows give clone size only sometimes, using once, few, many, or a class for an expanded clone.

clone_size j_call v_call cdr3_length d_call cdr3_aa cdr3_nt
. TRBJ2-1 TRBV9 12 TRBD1 CASSVSGQVQFF TGTGCCAGCAGCGTTTCGGGACAGGTGCAGTTCTTC
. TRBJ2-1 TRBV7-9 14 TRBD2 CASSFWAGVNEQFF TGTGCCAGCAGCTTCTGGGCGGGAGTTAATGAGCAGTTCTTC
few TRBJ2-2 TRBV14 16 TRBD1 CASSRQTGGSTGELFF TGTGCCAGCAGCCGACAGACAGGGGGAAGCACCGGGGAGCTGTTTTTT
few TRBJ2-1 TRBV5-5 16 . CASSQLRASLVDEQFF TGTGCCAGCAGCCAACTAAGGGCTTCGCTAGTGGATGAGCAGTTCTTC
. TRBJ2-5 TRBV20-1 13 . CSLPPVGQETQYF TGCAGCCTGCCTCCGGTAGGCCAAGAGACCCAGTACTTC
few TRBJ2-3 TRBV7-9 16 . CASSLRASTSTDTQYF TGTGCCAGCAGCTTAAGGGCTAGCACGAGCACAGATACGCAGTATTTT
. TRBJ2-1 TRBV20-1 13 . CSARVNQLNEQFF TGCAGTGCTAGAGTCAACCAACTCAATGAGCAGTTCTTC
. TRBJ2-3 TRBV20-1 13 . CSASKVDSDTQYF TGCAGTGCTAGTAAGGTAGATTCAGATACGCAGTATTTT
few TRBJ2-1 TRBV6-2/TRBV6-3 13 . CASSSTRGNEQFF TGTGCCAGCAGTTCGACTAGGGGCAATGAGCAGTTCTTC
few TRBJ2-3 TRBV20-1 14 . CSAERQRSTDTQYF TGCAGTGCAGAGCGACAGCGTAGCACAGATACGCAGTATTTT
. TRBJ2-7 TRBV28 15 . CASSLEEGHSYEQYF TGTGCCAGCAGTTTAGAGGAGGGACACTCCTACGAGCAGTACTTC
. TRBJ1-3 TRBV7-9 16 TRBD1 CASSLATGGAGNTIYF TGTGCCAGCAGCTTAGCGACAGGGGGCGCTGGAAACACCATATATTTT
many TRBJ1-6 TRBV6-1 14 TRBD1 CASSPRDSNSPLHF TGTGCCAGCAGCCCACGGGACAGCAATTCACCCCTCCACTTT
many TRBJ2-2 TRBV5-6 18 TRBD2 CASSFGLAGGLDTGELFF TGTGCCAGCAGCTTCGGACTAGCGGGGGGGCTAGACACCGGGGAGCTGTTTTTT
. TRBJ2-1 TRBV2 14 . CASIRDPRGYEQFF TGTGCCAGCATCAGGGACCCTCGAGGGTATGAGCAGTTCTTC
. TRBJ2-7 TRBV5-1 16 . CASSFTSQGGLGEQYF TGCGCCAGCAGCTTTACGTCTCAGGGTGGTTTAGGGGAGCAGTACTTC
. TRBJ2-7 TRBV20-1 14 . CSARVPGGSYEQYF TGCAGTGCTAGAGTTCCCGGGGGCTCCTACGAGCAGTACTTC
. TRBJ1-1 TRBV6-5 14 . CASSYFGFASEAFF TGTGCCAGCAGTTACTTCGGTTTTGCCTCTGAAGCTTTCTTT
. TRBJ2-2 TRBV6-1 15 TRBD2 CASSVAGGLGGELFF TGTGCCAGCAGCGTAGCGGGAGGGCTTGGCGGGGAGCTGTTTTTT
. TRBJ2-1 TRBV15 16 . CATSRGGLGQNNEQFF TGTGCCACCAGCAGAGGAGGACTTGGACAGAACAATGAGCAGTTCTTC
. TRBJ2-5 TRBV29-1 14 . CSVDQGGHGETQYF TGCAGCGTTGACCAAGGGGGGCACGGGGAGACCCAGTACTTC
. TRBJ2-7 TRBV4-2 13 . CASSLPGTPKQYF TGTGCCAGCAGCCTACCCGGGACCCCAAAGCAGTACTTC
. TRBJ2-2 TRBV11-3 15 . CASSLDPTPTGELFF TGTGCCAGCAGCTTAGATCCGACACCCACCGGGGAGCTGTTTTTT
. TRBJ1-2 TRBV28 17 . CASSFLMGGFYVYGYTF TGTGCCAGCAGTTTCCTGATGGGGGGGTTTTATGTCTATGGCTACACCTTC
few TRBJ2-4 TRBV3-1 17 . CASSQEGSRLAKNIQYF TGTGCCAGCAGCCAAGAAGGGTCTCGACTAGCCAAAAACATTCAGTACTTC
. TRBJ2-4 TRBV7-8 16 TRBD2 CASSRAMGGVENIQYF TGTGCCAGCAGCCGAGCAATGGGGGGGGTGGAAAACATTCAGTACTTC
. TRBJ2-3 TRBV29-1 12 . CSVPTSTDTQYF TGCAGCGTTCCCACTAGCACAGATACGCAGTATTTT
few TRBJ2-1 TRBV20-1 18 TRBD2 CSARGGTSGGSSYNEQFF TGCAGTGCTAGAGGAGGGACTAGCGGGGGGAGCTCCTACAATGAGCAGTTCTTC
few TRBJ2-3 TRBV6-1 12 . CASAQAGGTQYF TGTGCCAGCGCCCAGGCTGGGGGCACGCAGTATTTT
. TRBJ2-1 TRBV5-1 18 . CASSTLVLTGGSYNEQFF TGCGCCAGCAGCACCCTCGTCCTGACAGGCGGATCCTACAATGAGCAGTTCTTC
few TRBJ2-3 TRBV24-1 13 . CATTAGRTDTQYF TGTGCCACCACGGCGGGACGCACAGATACGCAGTATTTT
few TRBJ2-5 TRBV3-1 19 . CASSQGDFRGDLSQETQYF TGTGCCAGCAGCCAAGGGGACTTCCGAGGGGACTTATCTCAAGAGACCCAGTACTTC
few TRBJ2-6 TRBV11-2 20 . CASSLESGRRPPSGANVLTF TGTGCCAGCAGCTTAGAGTCGGGCAGGAGACCTCCCTCTGGGGCCAACGTCCTGACTTTC
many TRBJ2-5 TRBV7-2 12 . CASSLVAETQYF TGTGCCAGCAGCTTAGTCGCGGAGACCCAGTACTTC
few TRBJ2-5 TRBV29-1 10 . CSVQKETQYF TGCAGCGTCCAAAAAGAGACCCAGTACTTC
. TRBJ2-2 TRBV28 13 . CASLLRGAGVLFF TGTGCCAGCCTCCTTAGAGGCGCCGGGGTGCTGTTTTTT
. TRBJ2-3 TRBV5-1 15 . CASSLEGRLADTQYF TGCGCCAGCAGCTTGGAAGGGAGATTGGCAGATACGCAGTATTTT
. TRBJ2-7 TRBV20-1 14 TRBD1 CSAPKQGSGYEQYF TGCAGTGCCCCCAAACAGGGGAGCGGCTACGAGCAGTACTTC
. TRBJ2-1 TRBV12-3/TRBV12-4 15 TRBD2 CASSPSGRYRNEQFF TGTGCCAGCAGCCCTAGCGGGAGATATCGGAATGAGCAGTTCTTC
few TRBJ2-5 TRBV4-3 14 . CASSHQAYQETQYF TGCGCCAGCAGCCACCAAGCCTATCAAGAGACCCAGTACTTC
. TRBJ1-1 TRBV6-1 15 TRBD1 CASRSSRGQGTEAFF TGTGCCAGCAGGTCCAGCCGGGGACAGGGAACTGAAGCTTTCTTT
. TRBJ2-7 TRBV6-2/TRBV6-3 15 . CASSYSPGRSYEQYF TGTGCCAGCAGCTATTCGCCGGGACGAAGCTACGAGCAGTACTTC
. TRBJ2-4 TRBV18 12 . CASSPRGNIQYF TGTGCCAGCTCACCCCGGGGAAACATTCAGTACTTC
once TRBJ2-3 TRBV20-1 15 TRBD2 CSAGGSTSLGDTQYF TGCAGTGCCGGGGGGTCCACCAGTTTAGGAGATACGCAGTATTTT
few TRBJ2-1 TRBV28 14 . CASSSAGMDNEQFF TGTGCCAGCAGTTCTGCGGGGATGGACAATGAGCAGTTCTTC
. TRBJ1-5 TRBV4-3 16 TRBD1 CASSQDWRQGYQPQHF TGCGCCAGCAGCCAAGATTGGCGACAGGGCTATCAGCCCCAGCATTTT
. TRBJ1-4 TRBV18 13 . CASSLFKEEKLFF TGTGCCAGCTCACTCTTCAAAGAGGAAAAACTGTTTTTT
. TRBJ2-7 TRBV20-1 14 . CSAPSGLYLSEQYF TGCAGTGCGCCGTCGGGGCTTTACTTATCCGAGCAGTACTTC
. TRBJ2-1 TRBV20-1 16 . CSARDWGGRSYNEQFF TGCAGTGCTAGAGATTGGGGCGGCCGCTCCTACAATGAGCAGTTCTTC
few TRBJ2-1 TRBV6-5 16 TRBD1 CASSYSKFMGQKVQFF TGTGCCAGCAGTTACTCGAAGTTCATGGGACAGAAAGTCCAGTTCTTC
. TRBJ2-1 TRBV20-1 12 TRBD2 CSAPTSTHEQFF TGCAGTGCCCCGACTAGCACCCATGAGCAGTTCTTC
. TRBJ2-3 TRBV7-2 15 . CASSLASQGTDTQYF TGTGCCAGCAGCTTAGCGTCGCAGGGCACAGATACGCAGTATTTT
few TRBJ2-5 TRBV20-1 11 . CSASLEETQYF TGCAGTGCTAGTTTGGAGGAGACCCAGTACTTC
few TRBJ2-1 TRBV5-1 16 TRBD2 CASSRDGRDSYNEQFF TGCGCCAGCAGCCGCGACGGGAGGGACTCCTACAATGAGCAGTTCTTC